This paragraph reports one T cell receptor (beta chain). This entry belongs to a study of cytomegalovirus exposure and HLA in healthy donors. Primers: 60 Vbeta forward and 13 Jbeta reverse. The protocol was immunoSEQ multiplex PCR, while the TCRdb copy is restricted to in-frame clones and leaves out a portion. The sample includes 120,000 to 150,000 clones, about 80% of them seen just once. Germline V CDR1 and CDR2: SGDLS, YYNGEE. The CDR3 consists of 18 residues. This sequence joins TRBV9 and TRBJ2-5, with 8 bases matching TRBD1. The DNA end is more similar to TRBJ2-7, so the J call may be wrong. This receptor was taken from a man aged 18 to 30 in good health and CMV-seronegative. Sequenced sample: PBMCs. Here the CDR3 reads CASSVAGWGRGLFYEQYF. For the CDR3, the DNA is TGTGCCAGCAGCGTAGCTGGGTGGGGCAGGGGGCTGTTTTACGAGCAGTACTTC.